A selection of T cell receptor beta chains follows, all from one sample in a study of cytomegalovirus exposure and HLA in healthy donors. Generated by immunoSEQ multiplex PCR, the TCRdb table keeps only in-frame clones and is missing some. The sample includes some 130,000 clones, 79% of them seen just once. The specimen was PBMCs. These receptor sequences come from a man in his forties in good health and CMV-seropositive. CDR3s include the opening cysteine and the closing phenylalanine or tryptophan. The order of the fields is clone size, V gene, CDR3 length, D gene, J gene, CDR3 DNA, CDR3 protein. A D gene is named only where the DNA matches it firmly. Size is omitted from some rows. Given values are once, few, many or a class for expanded clones.

NA	TRBV7-8	16	TRBD1	TRBJ2-5	TGTGCCAGCAGTCTCAATCCACAGGGGTGGCAAGAGACCCAGTACTTC	CASSLNPQGWQETQYF
NA	TRBV5-1	15	TRBD1	TRBJ2-7	TGCGCCAGCAGCTTGGGGACAGGGAGCTCCTACGAGCAGTACTTC	CASSLGTGSSYEQYF
NA	TRBV4-2	16	TRBD2	TRBJ2-1	TGTGCCAGCAGCCAAGTGACTAGCGGGAGTTGGGGTGAGCAGTTCTTC	CASSQVTSGSWGEQFF
once	TRBV2	14	NA	TRBJ2-3	TGTGCCAGCAGTGAGCGGACTTCCACAGATACGCAGTATTTT	CASSERTSTDTQYF
NA	TRBV28	13	NA	TRBJ1-6	TGTGCCTCTTTAGGGGGAAACGACTCACCCCTCCACTTT	CASLGGNDSPLHF
few	TRBV5-1	20	NA	TRBJ2-7	TGCGCCAGCAGCTTGGACTCGGGGAACCTACAGGGAAAAATCCACTACGAGCAGTACTTC	CASSLDSGNLQGKIHYEQYF
NA	TRBV6-4	14	NA	TRBJ2-1	TGTGCCAGCAGCAAGGACTTTACCTACAATGAGCAGTTCTTC	CASSKDFTYNEQFF
NA	TRBV19	16	TRBD1	TRBJ1-3	TGTGCCAGTAGTAAAGGACAGGGTGTCTCTGGAAACACCATATATTTT	CASSKGQGVSGNTIYF
NA	TRBV21-1	19	NA	TRBJ2-1	TGTGCCAGCAGCCCCCGGCGGCTAGCGGGAGGGCCGGGATACAATGAGCAGTTCTTC	CASSPRRLAGGPGYNEQFF
NA	TRBV5-4	16	NA	TRBJ2-3	TGTGCCAGCAGCATAAAACTGGGGGGGCAAAGAGATACGCAGTATTTT	CASSIKLGGQRDTQYF
once	TRBV11-2	12	NA	TRBJ2-5	TGTGCCAGCAGCTTTGTCAGGGAGACCCAGTACTTC	CASSFVRETQYF
NA	TRBV27	11	NA	TRBJ2-1	TGTGCCAGCAGTGTATACAATGAGCAGTTCTTC	CASSVYNEQFF
NA	TRBV5-4	14	TRBD1	TRBJ1-4	TGTGCCAGCAGCCCAGGGGGCGCGGGTGAAAAACTGTTTTTT	CASSPGGAGEKLFF
NA	TRBV27	15	TRBD1	TRBJ2-7	TGTGCCAGCAGAGACTCAATAGGGGGCCGAGGCGAGCAGTACTTC	CASRDSIGGRGEQYF
NA	TRBV7-9	13	NA	TRBJ1-6	TGTTCCAGCAGCTCCTCGATGGCTTCACCCCTCCACTTT	CSSSSSMASPLHF
once	TRBV7-7	14	TRBD1	TRBJ2-5	TGTGCTAGCAGCTTAAAGGGGGCTTGGGAGACCCAGTACTTC	CASSLKGAWETQYF
NA	TRBV5-1	16	NA	TRBJ1-2	TGCGCCAGCAGCTTGGCCTCAGGGGTATTGGGTAAGGGCTACACCTTC	CASSLASGVLGKGYTF
NA	TRBV27	15	NA	TRBJ2-7	TGTGCCAGCAGTCGGGCAGGGGTCGGCTCCTACGAGCAGTACTTC	CASSRAGVGSYEQYF
NA	TRBV5-6	13	TRBD2	TRBJ2-7	TGTGCCAGCAGCCGCGGACTAGCGTACGAGCAGTACTTC	CASSRGLAYEQYF
NA	TRBV21-1	15	NA	TRBJ2-5	TGTGCCAGCAGCAAAGGTCTCAGCGGGTCAGAGACCCAGTACTTC	CASSKGLSGSETQYF
NA	TRBV27	12	NA	TRBJ1-4	TGTGCCAGCAGTCCCCTAGGCGAAAAACTGTTTTTT	CASSPLGEKLFF
NA	TRBV7-9	17	TRBD1	TRBJ2-7	TGTGCCAGCAGCTTAGCGGTCGGGCGGCAGGGGGCCGACGAGCAGTACTTC	CASSLAVGRQGADEQYF
NA	TRBV11-2	14	NA	TRBJ2-7	TGTGCCAGCAGCTTACAGGGGACATCCTACGAGCAGTACTTC	CASSLQGTSYEQYF
NA	TRBV6-5	14	NA	TRBJ1-1	TGTGCCAGCAGTCAAACAGGGATCAAGGGTGAAGCTTTCTTT	CASSQTGIKGEAFF
NA	TRBV7-9	16	NA	TRBJ2-7	TGTTCCAGCAGCTTAGGGTCTTGGGACAACTCCTACGAGCAGTACTTC	CSSSLGSWDNSYEQYF
NA	TRBV2	15	NA	TRBJ1-5	TGTGCCAGCAGTGCCCCGACAGGTAGCAATCAGCCCCAGCATTTT	CASSAPTGSNQPQHF
NA	TRBV5-8	12	TRBD1	TRBJ1-2	TGTGCCAGCAGCTTCGCCGGGACAGGGCACACCTTC	CASSFAGTGHTF
NA	TRBV18	15	NA	TRBJ2-1	TGTGCCAGCTCATTGGATCGTACCTCGGGGAATGAGCAGTTCTTC	CASSLDRTSGNEQFF
NA	TRBV19	16	TRBD2	TRBJ2-3	TGTGCCAGTAGTAAGGGACTAGCGGGATTCACAGATACGCAGTATTTT	CASSKGLAGFTDTQYF
NA	TRBV9	16	TRBD2	TRBJ2-3	TGTGCCAGCAGCGTGCGACTAGCGGGCCCCACAGATACGCAGTATTTT	CASSVRLAGPTDTQYF
NA	TRBV28	16	NA	TRBJ1-2	TGTGCCAGCAGTTTAAATTTAAGGGAGCCCAACTATGGCTACACCTTC	CASSLNLREPNYGYTF
NA	TRBV5-1	14	TRBD1	TRBJ2-7	TGCGCCAGCAGCATGGGACAGGACGCCTACGAGCAGTACTTC	CASSMGQDAYEQYF
NA	TRBV18	15	NA	TRBJ2-4	TGTGCCAGCTCACCGCAGGGGATAAGCAAAAACATTCAGTACTTC	CASSPQGISKNIQYF
NA	TRBV7-8	16	NA	TRBJ1-2	TGTGCCAGCAGCCGAATGGACTCGACATTGAGCTATGGCTACACCTTC	CASSRMDSTLSYGYTF
NA	TRBV7-6	15	NA	TRBJ1-2	TGTGCCAGCAGCCTCGAGGGGCAGGGGTCCTATGGCTACACCTTC	CASSLEGQGSYGYTF
NA	TRBV6-5	15	NA	TRBJ1-5	TGTGCCAGCAGTTACTCGCGGCCGGGGAGTCAGCCCCAGCATTTT	CASSYSRPGSQPQHF
once	TRBV30	12	NA	TRBJ1-6	TGTGCCTGGGGAGAGAAGTATTCACCCCTCCACTTT	CAWGEKYSPLHF
NA	TRBV14	16	TRBD2	TRBJ2-4	TGTGCCAGCAGCCAAGTTCTAGCGGGAGTTGGAAGCATTCAGTACTTC	CASSQVLAGVGSIQYF
NA	TRBV9	12	NA	TRBJ2-3	TGTGCCAGCTCCCGGGACACAGATACGCAGTATTTT	CASSRDTDTQYF
NA	TRBV7-9	16	NA	TRBJ1-3	TGTGCCAGCAGCTTAACAGGACAGAGCTCTGGAAACACCATATATTTT	CASSLTGQSSGNTIYF
NA	TRBV5-1	13	NA	TRBJ2-7	TGCGCCAGCAGCATGGACAGCGGGCTCCAGCAGTACTTC	CASSMDSGLQQYF
NA	TRBV12-5	13	NA	TRBJ1-1	TGTGCTAGTGGTTTCTCCCTCAACACTGAAGCTTTCTTT	CASGFSLNTEAFF
NA	TRBV19	16	NA	TRBJ1-5	TGTGCCACCTTGGGGGCCCCACTTAGGTACAATCAGCCCCAGCATTTT	CATLGAPLRYNQPQHF
NA	TRBV5-1	15	NA	TRBJ2-3	TGCGCCAGCAGCTTCAGCGGAACCACCCCAGATACGCAGTATTTT	CASSFSGTTPDTQYF
NA	TRBV5-1	17	TRBD2	TRBJ2-1	TGCGCCAGCAGCAAACAAACAGGCGGGGGACCAAACAATGAGCAGTTCTTC	CASSKQTGGGPNNEQFF
NA	TRBV19	11	NA	TRBJ1-1	TGTGCCAGTAGCCTTATGCGTGAAGCTTTCTTT	CASSLMREAFF
NA	TRBV5-1	17	NA	TRBJ2-3	TGCGCCAGCAGCTTGGAATCGACAGGCGTTAGCACAGATACGCAGTATTTT	CASSLESTGVSTDTQYF
once	TRBV10-3	15	TRBD2	TRBJ2-1	TGTGCCATCAGTGGCGGTAGCGGGATCTACAATGAGCAGTTCTTC	CAISGGSGIYNEQFF
NA	TRBV9	18	TRBD2	TRBJ2-1	TGTGCCAGCAGCGTAGGCCTAGCGGGAGGTGTCTCCTACAATGAGCAGTTCTTC	CASSVGLAGGVSYNEQFF
NA	TRBV28	17	TRBD1	TRBJ1-1	TGTGCCAGCAGTGATATAGACAGGGTGGGGATGAACACTGAAGCTTTCTTT	CASSDIDRVGMNTEAFF
NA	TRBV7-9	13	TRBD1	TRBJ1-2	TGTGCCAGCAGCCTGGGACAGACCTATGGCTACACCTTC	CASSLGQTYGYTF
few	TRBV28	17	TRBD2	TRBJ2-3	TGTGCCAGCAGTCAACTTGCTAGCGGGAGGGCGGGGGATACGCAGTATTTT	CASSQLASGRAGDTQYF
few	TRBV5-4	17	TRBD2	TRBJ2-2	TGTGCCAGCAGCCGATCGGGACTAGCGGGTGACACCGGGGAGCTGTTTTTT	CASSRSGLAGDTGELFF
NA	TRBV30	13	TRBD1	TRBJ1-2	TGTGCCTGGAGTGTGCAGGGGGCGGCGGGCTACACCTTC	CAWSVQGAAGYTF
once	TRBV4-2	15	NA	TRBJ2-7	TGTGCCAGCAGCCAAGAAGGCCGACTCTCCTACGAGCAGTACTTC	CASSQEGRLSYEQYF